This paragraph reports one T cell receptor (beta chain). Its antigen is not known. This record belongs to a study of CD8 T cells in ankylosing spondylitis. Whole-study findings and limits: What appeared characteristic of ankylosing spondylitis blood was a TCR beta motif of eight highly homologous variants. According to the report, clones linked to the disease were significantly enriched in matched synovial fluid samples taken from ankylosing spondylitis patients. In synovial fluid and blood from reactive arthritis, some motif variants were previously reported.

Construction of TCR beta libraries was performed using quantitative 5'-RACE with molecular barcodes. One entry per CDR3 protein, called by TCRdb with MiXCR from the 5' RACE reads. The sample contains around 340,000 distinct CDR3 sequences, 14% to 15% of which appear only once. The CDR3 runs 12 residues. Germline assignment: CDR1 SQVTM and CDR2 ANQGSEA. V lost 7 bases and J lost 10, with 17 bases in between. The specimen was blood, either unsorted or a sorted T cell fraction (not recorded which). The rearrangement uses TRBV29-1 and TRBJ2-1, with D possibly being TRBD1 (5 bases). The TCR sequence derives from a male donor with ankylosing spondylitis or in good health (not recorded which). The CDR3 reads CSAAPGLEEQFF. CDR3 DNA: TGCAGCGCCGCCCCAGGGCTGGAGGAGCAGTTCTTC.